This T cell receptor (beta chain) was observed in a study of blood T cell repertoires in COVID-19. Study-wide background: Both acute and convalescent COVID-19 samples were obtained from the United States, Italy and Spain.

Sequenced by immunoSEQ multiplex PCR; TCRdb stores in-frame clones only, minus some. This table holds 200,000 or so clones, around 85% found once. This CDR3 has 14 residues. Germline loops: CDR1 MNHEY, CDR2 SVGEGT. V was trimmed by 4 bases and J by 3 bases, leaving 10 bases between them. Specimen: peripheral blood. The sequence came from a man aged 65-85 years with active or convalescent COVID-19. This chain connects TRBV6-2 or TRBV6-3 to TRBJ1-5; no definite D call. CDR3 residues: CASSFPGDNQPQHF. DNA for the CDR3: TGTGCCAGCAGTTTCCCAGGTGACAATCAGCCCCAGCATTTT.